Following are 19 T cell receptor beta chains from one sample sequenced in a study of T-cell memory formation after mild COVID-19. TCRdb itself ran the 5' RACE reads through MiXCR, one entry per CDR3 protein. Of fewer than 250,000 distinct CDR3 sequences in the sample, 15% were seen once. What was sequenced was PBMCs or a T cell subset sorted from them (not recorded which). These TCRs come from an adult woman who had mild COVID-19 (a few samples of this study predate the infection). Cell type and time point are not known.

This clonotype showed up just a few times. This chain uses TRBV7-2 with TRBJ1-5; TRBD1 might be the D (5 bases). The CDR3 is 16 amino acids. CDR1 and CDR2 (germline): SGHTA, FQGNSA. Trimming removed 5 bases from V and 0 bases from J, with 14 bases in between. The CDR3 nucleotides read TGTGCCAGCAGCAGCTTCGGGGGATATAGCAATCAGCCCCAGCATTTT. Protein sequence: CASSSFGGYSNQPQHF.

This clonotype has a handful of counts. The chain has TRBV7-9 and TRBJ2-5; 14 bases line up with TRBD2. With V trimmed by 3 bases and J by 2 bases, 5 bases remained unmatched. In germline, CDR1 is SEHNR, CDR2 FQNEAQ (reference sequence). The CDR3 consists of 17 residues. DNA of the CDR3: TGTGCCAGCAGCTTTCCCGGACTAGCGGGGGGTCAAGAGACCCAGTACTTC. Its protein product is CASSFPGLAGGQETQYF.

This clonotype has only a few counts. This chain connects TRBV5-1 to TRBJ1-6, with D unresolved. Trimming pared 1 base from V and 5 bases from J, leaving 16 bases between. This CDR3 spans 17 amino acids. In germline, CDR1 is SGHRS, CDR2 YFSETQ. The CDR3 coding sequence is TGCGCCAGCAGCTTGCGCCTAATTAGGTCGAATAATTCACCCCTCCACTTT. It translates to CASSLRLIRSNNSPLHF.

V is TRBV24-1 and J is TRBJ2-7; 8 bases line up with TRBD1. The V gene's germline CDR1 is KGHDR and CDR2 SFDVKD. Trimming took 5 bases from V and 0 from J; bases not matched to a gene: 8. CDR3 length equals 16 residues. In DNA form, the CDR3 reads TGTGCCACCAGTGCCGCCCCGGGACAGGCCTCCTACGAGCAGTACTTC. Its translation: CATSAAPGQASYEQYF.

The chain joins TRBV29-1 to TRBJ1-2, with TRBD1 as a possible D gene (6 bases). Trimming shortened V by 1 base and J by 2 bases, and 14 bases separated the two germline ends. CDR1 is SQVTM, CDR2 ANQGSEA, per germline. The CDR3 contains 15 residues. Written as DNA, the CDR3 is TGCAGCGTTGAAGGCCGCGGGGGCACGAACTATGGCTACACCTTC. As protein: CSVEGRGGTNYGYTF.

This clonotype was counted a few times. The J gene is TRBJ2-7, the V gene TRBV15; D gene uncertain. CDR1 is LNHNV and CDR2 is YYDKDF in the germline V gene (reference sequence). Deletions cut 5 bases from V and 6 bases from J, with 14 bases between. This CDR3 has 13 residues. The CDR3 loop reads CATSPRPDGEQYF. The CDR3, as DNA: TGTGCCACCAGCCCAAGACCGGACGGCGAGCAGTACTTC.

The chain links TRBV6-5 to TRBJ2-3, with D possibly TRBD1 on 6 matching bases. V was trimmed by 4 bases and J by 0 bases, leaving 11 bases between them. The CDR3 loop spans 15 amino acids. Germline CDR1 is MNHEY and CDR2 is SVGAGI. The CDR3 spells CASSWTETSTDTQYF. The CDR3 DNA follows: TGTGCCAGCAGTTGGACAGAGACTAGCACAGATACGCAGTATTTT.

This clonotype was recorded a few times. The J gene is TRBJ1-1, the V gene TRBV5-1; tentative D call: TRBD1 (5 bases). Germline values: CDR1 SGHRS, CDR2 YFSETQ. The V end was cut by 4 bases, the J end by 4 bases, with 17 bases between. The CDR3 consists of 15 residues. In nucleotides, the CDR3 is TGCGCCAGCAGCCCTGGGGACCGGGCACCCACTGAAGCTTTCTTT. Translation gives CASSPGDRAPTEAFF.

This clonotype has only a few counts. V is TRBV6-5 and J is TRBJ1-2, with 7 bases matching TRBD1. The CDR3 has 15 amino acids. V was clipped by 5 bases and J by 3 bases; unmatched bases: 9. CDR1 and CDR2 from the germline V gene are MNHEY and SVGAGI. CDR3 DNA sequence: TGTGCCAGCAGTCCCCGGGGAGGGGGCTACTATGGCTACACCTTC. Encoded protein: CASSPRGGGYYGYTF.

This clonotype appeared a few times. This chain links TRBV5-1 with TRBJ1-1; D gene uncertain. V was trimmed by 0 bases and J by 0 bases, leaving 12 bases between them. Germline V gives CDR1 SGHRS, CDR2 YFSETQ. This CDR3 is 16 amino acids long. Here the CDR3 DNA reads TGCGCCAGCAGCTTGGAGCCACCTAACATGAACACTGAAGCTTTCTTT. This codes for CASSLEPPNMNTEAFF.

V usage is TRBV24-1 and J usage is TRBJ2-7, with D uncertain. The V end lost 3 bases, the J end lost 4 bases, and 9 bases lay between the germline ends. Germline lookup yields CDR1 KGHDR and CDR2 SFDVKD. The CDR3 has 13 residues. The CDR3 loop is CATSDPTGYEQYV. The CDR3 region has the DNA TGTGCCACCAGTGATCCGACCGGTTACGAGCAGTACGTC.

There are a few counts of this clonotype. The chain couples TRBV10-2 to TRBJ2-7; TRBD2 agrees at 9 bases. The CDR3 is 15 amino acids. The germline V gene encodes CDR1 WSHSY and CDR2 SAAADI. Trimming removed 7 bases from V and 3 bases from J; junction bases left unmatched: 10. CDR3 amino acids: CASMIVAGAGYEQYF. CDR3 nucleotide sequence: TGCGCCAGCATGATTGTAGCGGGAGCTGGCTACGAGCAGTACTTC.

V usage is TRBV6-7 and J usage is TRBJ2-5; tentative D call: TRBD2 (6 bases). TRBV6-7 is marked as an open reading frame, function uncertain. V was clipped by 8 bases and J by 0 bases, with 13 bases between them. This CDR3 comprises 14 residues. DNA of the CDR3: TGTGCCAGCGGAGGGGAAGAACACCAAGAGACCCAGTACTTC. Translating gives CASGGEEHQETQYF.

This clonotype was detected a few times. V gene TRBV6-1 combines with J gene TRBJ2-1; TRBD1 matches 9 bases. There are 15 residues in the CDR3. Germline V gene data show CDR1 as MNHNS and CDR2 as SASEGT. V was pared by 7 bases and J by 2 bases, with 6 bases of the junction left unmatched. The CDR3 is CASIRTGDAYNEQFF. The CDR3 DNA is TGTGCCAGCATTAGGACAGGGGACGCCTACAATGAGCAGTTCTTC.

This clonotype was detected ten times or more. This chain connects TRBV10-3 to TRBJ1-1, with D unclear. Looked up from germline, CDR1 is ENHRY and CDR2 is SYGVKD. Between the trimmed V and J ends, which lost 8 bases and 2 bases, there was a span of 18 bases. CDR3 length: 15 amino acids. The CDR3 nucleotides read TGTGCCATCTCTAACCCGCCCAGCACTAACACTGAAGCTTTCTTT. It specifies CAISNPPSTNTEAFF.

In nucleotides, the CDR3 is TGTGCCAGCAGCTTATCTCGCACGGACGAGCAGTACTTC. It encodes CASSLSRTDEQYF. The V and J genes are TRBV7-3 and TRBJ2-7; D is unresolved. V was trimmed by 2 bases and J by 5 bases, leaving 10 bases between them. The CDR3 covers 13 residues. Per germline, CDR1 SGHTA and CDR2 FQGTGA.

This clonotype was counted only a few times. The gene calls are TRBV7-2 and TRBJ2-1, with D perhaps matching TRBD2 (6 bases). Trimming left V 3 bases short and J 4 bases short, with 13 bases between. CDR1 is SGHTA and CDR2 is FQGNSA in the germline V gene. CDR3 length equals 15 residues. The CDR3 DNA is TGTGCCAGCAGCTTCGGCGGCGGGGTTTACAATGAGCAGTTCTTC. It encodes CASSFGGGVYNEQFF.

The table lists this clonotype with a few counts. The genes are TRBV5-1 and TRBJ2-6, with D possibly TRBD2 on 6 matching bases. The germline CDR1 and CDR2 sequences are SGHRS and YFSETQ. The V end lost 4 bases, the J end lost 2 bases, and 10 bases lay between the germline ends. This CDR3 spans 15 amino acids. The CDR3 sequence is CASSNPGAGANVLTF. In DNA, the CDR3 is TGCGCCAGCAGCAATCCGGGGGCTGGGGCCAACGTCCTGACTTTC.

This clonotype was counted only a few times. CDR3 residues: CASSFHYGEGDTQYF. In DNA, the CDR3 is TGTGCCAGCAGCTTCCATTACGGCGAGGGGGATACGCAGTATTTT. J is TRBJ2-3 and V is TRBV7-9; the D call may be TRBD1 or TRBD2 (5 bases each). The V end lost 3 bases, the J end lost 6 bases, and 16 bases lay between the germline ends. CDR3 length equals 15 residues. Looked up from germline, CDR1 is SEHNR and CDR2 is FQNEAQ (reference sequence). The whole variable domain, filled in from reference TRBV7-9 and TRBJ2-3, reads DTGVSQNPRHKITKRGQNVTFRCDPISEHNRLYWYRQTLGQGPEFLTYFQNEAQLEKSRLLSDRFSAERPKGSFSTLEIQRTEQGDSAMYLCASSFHYGEGDTQYFGPGTRLTVL.